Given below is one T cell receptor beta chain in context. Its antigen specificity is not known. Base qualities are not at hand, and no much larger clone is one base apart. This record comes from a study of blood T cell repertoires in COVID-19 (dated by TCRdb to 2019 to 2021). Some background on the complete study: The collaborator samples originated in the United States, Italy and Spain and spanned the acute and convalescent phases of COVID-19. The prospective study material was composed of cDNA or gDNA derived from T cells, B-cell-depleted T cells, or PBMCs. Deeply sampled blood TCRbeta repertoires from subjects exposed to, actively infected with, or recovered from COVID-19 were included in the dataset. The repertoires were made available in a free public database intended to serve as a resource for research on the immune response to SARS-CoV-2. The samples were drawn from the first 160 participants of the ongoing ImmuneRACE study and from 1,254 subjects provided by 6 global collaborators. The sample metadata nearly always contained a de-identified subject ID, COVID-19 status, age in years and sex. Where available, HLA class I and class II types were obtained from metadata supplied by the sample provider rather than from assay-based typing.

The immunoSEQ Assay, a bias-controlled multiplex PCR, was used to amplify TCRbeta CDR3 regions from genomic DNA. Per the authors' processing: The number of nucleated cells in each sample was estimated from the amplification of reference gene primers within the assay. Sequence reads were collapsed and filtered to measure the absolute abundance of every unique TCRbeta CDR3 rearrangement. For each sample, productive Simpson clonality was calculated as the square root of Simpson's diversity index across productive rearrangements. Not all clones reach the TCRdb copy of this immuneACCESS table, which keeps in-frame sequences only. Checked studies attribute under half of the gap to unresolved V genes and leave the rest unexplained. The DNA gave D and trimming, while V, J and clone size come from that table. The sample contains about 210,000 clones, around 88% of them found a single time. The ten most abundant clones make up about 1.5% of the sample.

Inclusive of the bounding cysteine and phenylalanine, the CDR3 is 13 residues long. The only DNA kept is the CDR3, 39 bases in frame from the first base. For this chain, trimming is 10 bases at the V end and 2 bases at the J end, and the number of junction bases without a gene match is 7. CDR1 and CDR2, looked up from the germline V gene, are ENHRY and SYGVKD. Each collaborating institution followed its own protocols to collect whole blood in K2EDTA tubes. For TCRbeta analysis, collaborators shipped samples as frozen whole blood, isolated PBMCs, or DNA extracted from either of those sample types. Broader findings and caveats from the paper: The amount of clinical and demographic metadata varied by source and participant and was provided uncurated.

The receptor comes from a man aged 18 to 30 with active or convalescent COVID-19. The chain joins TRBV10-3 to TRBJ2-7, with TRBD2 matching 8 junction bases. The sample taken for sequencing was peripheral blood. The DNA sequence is TGTGCCACGACGTCGGGGGGGGCCTACGAGCAGTACTTC. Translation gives CATTSGGAYEQYF.